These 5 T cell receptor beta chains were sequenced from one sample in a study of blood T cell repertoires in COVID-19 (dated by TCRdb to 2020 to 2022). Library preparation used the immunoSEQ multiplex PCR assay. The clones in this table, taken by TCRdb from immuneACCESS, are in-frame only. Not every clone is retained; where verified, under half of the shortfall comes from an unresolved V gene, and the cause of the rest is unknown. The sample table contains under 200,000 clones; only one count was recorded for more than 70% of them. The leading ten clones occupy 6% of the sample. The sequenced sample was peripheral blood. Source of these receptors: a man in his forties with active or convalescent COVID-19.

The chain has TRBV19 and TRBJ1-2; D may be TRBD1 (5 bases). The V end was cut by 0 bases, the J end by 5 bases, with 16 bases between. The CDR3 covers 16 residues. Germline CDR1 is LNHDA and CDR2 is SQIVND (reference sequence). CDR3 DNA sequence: TGTGCCAGTAGTATAGAAGGGGTGGGCCGAAGGTATGGCTACACCTTC. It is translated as CASSIEGVGRRYGYTF.

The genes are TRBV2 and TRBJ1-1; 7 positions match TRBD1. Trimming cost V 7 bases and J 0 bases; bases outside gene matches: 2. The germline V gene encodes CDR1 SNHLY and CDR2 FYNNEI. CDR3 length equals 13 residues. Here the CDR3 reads CASIRGLNTEAFF. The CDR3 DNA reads TGTGCCAGCATTAGGGGGCTGAACACTGAAGCTTTCTTT.

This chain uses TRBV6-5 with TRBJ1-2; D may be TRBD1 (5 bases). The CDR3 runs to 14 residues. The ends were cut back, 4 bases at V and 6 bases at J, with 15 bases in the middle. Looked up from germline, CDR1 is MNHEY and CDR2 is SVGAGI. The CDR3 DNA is TGTGCCAGCAGTTCGCCAGGGTATAGTAATGGCTACACCTTC. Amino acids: CASSSPGYSNGYTF.

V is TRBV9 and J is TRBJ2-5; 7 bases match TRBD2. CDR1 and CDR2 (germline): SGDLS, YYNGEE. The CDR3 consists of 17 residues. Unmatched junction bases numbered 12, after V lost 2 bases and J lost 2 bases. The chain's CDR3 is CASSVSTSALQQETQYF. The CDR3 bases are TGTGCCAGCAGCGTTTCTACTAGCGCACTTCAACAAGAGACCCAGTACTTC.

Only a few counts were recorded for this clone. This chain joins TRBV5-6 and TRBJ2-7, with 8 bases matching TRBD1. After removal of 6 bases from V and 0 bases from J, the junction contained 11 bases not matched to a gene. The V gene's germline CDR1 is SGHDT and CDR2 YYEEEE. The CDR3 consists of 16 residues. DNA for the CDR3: TGTGCCAGCAATCTTCGGGGACAGGCGAGCTCCTACGAGCAGTACTTC. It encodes CASNLRGQASSYEQYF.